This TCR beta chain was found in a study of tumor-infiltrating lymphocytes in primary liver carcinoma. Starting from approximately 470 ng of total RNA, TCR beta cDNA was produced with a primer in the constant region. ARM-PCR was slightly modified, and three nested multiplex PCR rounds with it gave rise to the TCR beta libraries. Each of the first two PCR rounds ran approximately 10 cycles with TRBV1-TRBV30 forward and C-beta reverse primers. TCRdb re-analysed the multiplex PCR reads in MiXCR, keeping a single row per CDR3 protein. The table has some 46,000 distinct CDR3 sequences, around 80% seen once; the top ten hold 35% to 45%. The study co-extracted DNA and RNA from about 21-30 mg of unsorted bulk tissue. This CDR3 has 15 residues. Germline V gene lookup returns CDR1 SGHAT and CDR2 FQNNGV. Remarks on this clonotype: The junction shows a germline mismatch at one end, possibly a read error.

The sequence was collected from a woman in her thirties with primary liver carcinoma and hepatitis B virus infection. The V call is TRBV11-2, the J call TRBJ2-1; 7 positions agree with TRBD1. Source material: tumor-adjacent normal liver tissue. The CDR3 DNA sequence: TGTGCCAGTGGTCCCTCGGGACAGTTCTACAATGAGCGGTTCTTC. Protein product: CASGPSGQFYNERFF.